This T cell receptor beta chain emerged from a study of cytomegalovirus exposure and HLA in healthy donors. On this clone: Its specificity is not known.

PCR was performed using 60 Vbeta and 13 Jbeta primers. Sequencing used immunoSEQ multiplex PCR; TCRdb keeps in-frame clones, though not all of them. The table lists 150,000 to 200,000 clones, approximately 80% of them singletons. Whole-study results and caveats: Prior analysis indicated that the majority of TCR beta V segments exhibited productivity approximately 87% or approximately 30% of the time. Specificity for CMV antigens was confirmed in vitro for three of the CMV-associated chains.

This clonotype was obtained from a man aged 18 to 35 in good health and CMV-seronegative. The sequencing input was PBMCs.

The DNA for the CDR3 is TGTGCCAGCAGTTACTCACAAAATTCACCCCTCCACTTT. This gives the protein CASSYSQNSPLHF. The gene calls are TRBV6-5 and TRBJ1-6; no firm D call. V was clipped by 0 bases and J by 7 bases, with 4 bases between them. From germline, CDR1 is MNHEY and CDR2 SVGAGI. CDR3 length: 13 amino acids.